What follows is one T cell receptor (beta chain) and its context. This specimen belongs to a study of T-cell reconstitution after alpha-beta-depleted transplantation in children. CDR1 MNHNS and CDR2 SASEGT come from the germline V gene. The trim removed 6 bases at V and 12 bases at J, leaving 7 bases unmatched. The CDR3 runs to 13 residues. The authors prepared the TCRbeta library with unique molecular identifiers. Each CDR3 protein gets one entry after TCRdb re-called the PCR reads with MiXCR. Altogether fewer than 500,000 distinct CDR3 sequences are present, approximately 42% being singletons, with the ten largest covering under 35%.

Material: PBMCs, obtained before TCRalphabeta/CD19-depleted stem cell transplant. This TCR was sampled from a girl aged 2-10 years with aplastic anemia, due to receive a stem cell transplant. The chain links TRBV6-1 to TRBJ1-6; 8 bases match TRBD1. In nucleotides, the CDR3 is TGTGCCAGCAGCGGACAGGGTGGTAGACCCCTCCACTTT. This gives the protein CASSGQGGRPLHF.